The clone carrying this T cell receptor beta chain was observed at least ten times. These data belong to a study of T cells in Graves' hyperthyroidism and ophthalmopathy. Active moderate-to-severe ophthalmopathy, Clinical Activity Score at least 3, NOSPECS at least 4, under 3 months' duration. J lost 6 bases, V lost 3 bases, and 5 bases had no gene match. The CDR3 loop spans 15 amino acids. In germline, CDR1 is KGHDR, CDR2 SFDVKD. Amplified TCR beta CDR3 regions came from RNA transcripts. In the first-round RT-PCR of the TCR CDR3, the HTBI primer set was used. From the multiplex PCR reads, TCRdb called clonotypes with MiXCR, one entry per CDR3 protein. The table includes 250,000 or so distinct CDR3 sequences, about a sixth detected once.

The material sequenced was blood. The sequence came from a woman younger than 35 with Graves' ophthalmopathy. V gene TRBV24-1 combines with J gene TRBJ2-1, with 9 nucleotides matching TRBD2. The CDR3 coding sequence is TGTGCCACCAGTGATACGGGACTAGCAACCAATGAGCAGTTCTTC. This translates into CATSDTGLATNEQFF.